Sequencing of this T cell receptor beta chain was carried out in a study of shared clonotypes between healthy human individuals. Concerning this clone itself: Its antigen is currently unknown.

This was a deep-level run. TCRdb's copy holds only in-frame clones and misses some; the assay was immunoSEQ multiplex PCR. The sample has millions of clones, 85% to 95% seen once. Study-wide points: An effect of sequencing depth on clonotype sharing among donors was expected.

A split of CD4+ cells into CD45RA+ naive and CD45RA-negative memory subsets was performed. V trimming: 7 bases; J trimming: 0 bases; junction bases outside the gene matches: 10. This CDR3 has 16 residues. Germline lookup yields CDR1 SGHRS and CDR2 YFSETQ. The receptor's source is a man in his late teens or twenties in good health. Some clones in this sample may be carry-over from other donors' samples. The gene calls are TRBV5-1 and TRBJ2-3; the match to TRBD2 covers 8 bases. The source material was naive CD4+ T cells from PBMCs. The subset: CD45RA+ positively selected. The CDR3 DNA follows: TGCGCCAGCGGACCTACAGCGGGAGCGAGCACAGATACGCAGTATTTT. It is translated as CASGPTAGASTDTQYF.